One and the same sample provided the 22 T cell receptor beta chains below, sequenced in a study of response to subunit inactivated influenza vaccine. Each CDR3 protein gets one entry after TCRdb re-called the RT-PCR reads with MiXCR. The sample holds more than 500,000 distinct CDR3 sequences, roughly 12% seen once. These data were likewise used in another study, on T cells expressing NK-cell markers. From that second work: cDNA encoding TCR beta was synthesized via 5'RACE template switching incorporating UMIs.

Sequenced material: PBMCs from blood, taken on the day of vaccination. The receptors derive from a man in his fifties who received an inactivated influenza vaccine.

The V and J genes are TRBV12-3 or TRBV12-4 and TRBJ2-7; possible D gene TRBD2, 5 bases. CDR3 length: 15 residues. The germline V and J ends were trimmed by 6 bases and 9 bases, with 24 bases remaining between them. The CDR3 loop reads CASRHHGQPKSGQYF. In nucleotides, the CDR3 is TGTGCCAGCAGGCACCACGGGCAGCCCAAGAGCGGGCAGTACTTC.

This clonotype was counted between two and nine times. The chain joins TRBV10-3 to TRBJ2-5, with 8 bases identical to TRBD2. The CDR3 is 13 amino acids. Germline assignment: CDR1 ENHRY and CDR2 SYGVKD. Losses at the gene ends were 8 bases for V and 3 bases for J; bases not matched to a gene: 5. CDR3 sequence: CAIRSGGEETQYF. The DNA of the CDR3 is TGTGCCATCCGGTCCGGGGGGGAAGAGACCCAGTACTTC.

This chain links TRBV6-5 with TRBJ1-5; tentatively, D is TRBD1 (5 bases). CDR3 length: 14 amino acids. Germline CDR1 MNHEY, CDR2 SVGAGI. The V gene lost 2 bases and the J gene lost 7 bases, with 12 bases spanning the gap. CDR3 in amino acids: CASSYSRDFQPQHF. Here the CDR3 DNA reads TGTGCCAGCAGTTACAGCAGGGATTTCCAGCCCCAGCATTTT.

This clonotype was seen a few times. CDR3 DNA sequence: TGTGCCAGCAGCTTATCGGGGACTAGCAGTGAGCAGTTCTTC. It codes for CASSLSGTSSEQFF. The chain has TRBV7-9 and TRBJ2-1; 9 nucleotides align to TRBD2. The CDR3 loop spans 14 amino acids. Looked up from germline, CDR1 is SEHNR and CDR2 is FQNEAQ (reference sequence). V shed 2 bases, J shed 9 bases, and the junction held 5 bases outside the gene matches.

This CDR3 is CAWSVAAAGELFF. The CDR3 DNA is TGTGCCTGGAGTGTAGCAGCGGCCGGGGAGCTGTTTTTT. The chain recombines TRBV30 with TRBJ2-2; possibly TRBD2 for D (5 bases). CDR1 and CDR2 from the germline V gene are GTSNPN and SVGIG (reference sequence). V lost 0 bases to trimming and J lost 6 bases, with 8 bases between them. This CDR3 comprises 13 residues.

This clonotype was seen only a few times. J is TRBJ2-5 and V is TRBV5-1; TRBD2 matches at 15 bases. J lost 5 bases, V lost 3 bases, and 11 bases had no gene match. The CDR3 length is 18 residues. From germline, CDR1 is SGHRS and CDR2 YFSETQ. For the CDR3, the DNA is TGCGCCAGCAGCTACCTGGGACTAGCGGGAGGAGTGCACGAGACCCAGTACTTC. Amino acids: CASSYLGLAGGVHETQYF. Using reference TRBV5-1 and TRBJ2-5 for the parts outside the CDR3, the full variable domain is KAGVTQTPRYLIKTRGQQVTLSCSPISGHRSVSWYQQTPGQGLQFLFEYFSETQRNKGNFPGRFSGRQFSNSRSEMNVSTLELGDSALYLCASSYLGLAGGVHETQYFGPGTRLLVL.

This clonotype showed up just a few times. This chain connects TRBV14 to TRBJ2-2; 7 nucleotides align to TRBD2. The CDR3 is 15 amino acids. Trimming removed 2 bases from V and 5 bases from J; junction bases left unmatched: 5. The germline V gene has CDR1 SGHDN and CDR2 FVKESK. CDR3 amino acids: CASSQKTGGTGELFF. In DNA form, the CDR3 reads TGTGCCAGCAGCCAAAAGACCGGGGGGACCGGGGAGCTGTTTTTT.

This clonotype was seen many times. The CDR3 bases are TGTGCCAGCAGTTCGGGACAGGGATCCTACAATGAGCAGTTCTTC. This translates into CASSSGQGSYNEQFF. J is TRBJ2-1 and V is TRBV18, with 9 bases matching TRBD1. The germline gives CDR1 KGHSH, CDR2 LQKENI. V lost 8 bases, J lost 1 base, and 6 bases stayed unmatched. CDR3 length equals 15 residues.

The V call is TRBV15, the J call TRBJ2-7, with D perhaps being TRBD1 or TRBD2 (5 bases each). CDR1 and CDR2 from the germline V gene are LNHNV and YYDKDF (reference sequence). The ends were cut back, 1 base at V and 6 bases at J, with 13 bases in the middle. There are 14 residues in the CDR3. The CDR3 nucleotides read TGTGCCACCAGCAGAGGGGGGAGAAAAGGCGAGCAGTACTTC. It translates to CATSRGGRKGEQYF.

The rearrangement links TRBV7-2 to TRBJ1-6; TRBD1 is a possible D gene (5 bases). Deletions cut 0 bases from V and 6 bases from J, with 21 bases between. Per germline, CDR1 SGHTA and CDR2 FQGNSA. This CDR3 comprises 19 residues. The chain's CDR3 is CASSLALVIGHSLNSPLHF. The CDR3 nucleotides are TGTGCCAGCAGCTTAGCGCTAGTCATAGGACACAGCCTTAATTCACCCCTCCACTTT. Drawing the rest from reference TRBV7-2 and TRBJ1-6, the complete variable domain is GAGVSQSPSNKVTEKGKDVELRCDPISGHTALYWYRQSLGQGLEFLIYFQGNSAPDKSGLPSDRFSAERTGGSVSTLTIQRTQQEDSAVYLCASSLALVIGHSLNSPLHFGNGTRLTVT.

This clonotype was observed at least ten times. J is TRBJ2-1 and V is TRBV6-1; 9 nucleotides match TRBD2. The CDR3 runs to 15 residues. Trimming at V came to 6 bases and at J to 5 bases, leaving 8 bases not matched to a gene. The germline CDR1 and CDR2 sequences are MNHNS and SASEGT. CDR3 in DNA: TGTGCCAGCAGCCACGGGACTAGCCTCAACAATGAGCAGTTCTTC. This codes for CASSHGTSLNNEQFF.

This chain joins TRBV5-6 and TRBJ2-1; no definite D call. CDR3 length: 13 residues. Germline assignment: CDR1 SGHDT and CDR2 YYEEEE. Trimming cost V 3 bases and J 14 bases, with 18 bases left between them. Here the CDR3 reads CASSSAAAYKEFF. CDR3 sequence (DNA): TGTGCCAGCAGCTCGGCAGCAGCCTACAAGGAGTTCTTC.

This clonotype turned up a few times. The chain joins TRBV5-1 to TRBJ2-3; no clear D gene. The ends were cut back, 4 bases at V and 10 bases at J, with 7 bases in the middle. This CDR3 spans 10 amino acids. In germline, CDR1 is SGHRS, CDR2 YFSETQ. In nucleotides, the CDR3 is TGCGCCAGCAGCGGGTCCGCGCAGTATTTT. Its translation: CASSGSAQYF.

The J gene is TRBJ2-5, the V gene TRBV20-1; D not certain. The CDR3 has 11 residues. The V and J ends lost 7 bases and 3 bases respectively, with 9 bases between them. From germline, CDR1 is DFQATT and CDR2 SNEGSKA (reference sequence). DNA for the CDR3: TGCAGTGTGACACGTAAAGAGACCCAGTACTTC. As protein: CSVTRKETQYF.

This clonotype was seen many times. The V call is TRBV12-3 or TRBV12-4, the J call TRBJ2-2; D uncertain. The germline V and J ends were trimmed by 3 bases and 1 base, with 3 bases remaining between them. This CDR3 contains 13 residues. CDR3 region: CASSFMNTGELFF. Here the CDR3 DNA reads TGTGCCAGCAGTTTTATGAACACCGGGGAGCTGTTTTTT.

The table lists this clonotype with a few counts. The chain has TRBV6-5 and TRBJ2-2; 11 bases agree with TRBD2. With V trimmed by 2 bases and J by 7 bases, 6 bases remained unmatched. Germline assignment: CDR1 MNHEY and CDR2 SVGAGI. CDR3 length: 16 amino acids. The CDR3 loop reads CASSYPSGRRSGELFF. In DNA, the CDR3 is TGTGCCAGCAGTTACCCTAGCGGGAGGAGGAGCGGGGAGCTGTTTTTT.

This clonotype came up a few times. The genes are TRBV4-3 and TRBJ1-6, with D unresolved. Per germline, CDR1 LGHNA and CDR2 YSLEER. With 0 bases removed from V and 6 bases from J, the gap between germline ends came to 6 bases. CDR3 length: 14 residues. The CDR3 reads CASSQELFNSPLHF. CDR3 sequence (DNA): TGCGCCAGCAGCCAAGAACTGTTTAATTCACCCCTCCACTTT.

The rearrangement joins TRBV7-2 to TRBJ2-7; tentative D call: TRBD2 (6 bases). Per germline, CDR1 SGHTA and CDR2 FQGNSA. V was cut by 6 bases and J by 3 bases, with 15 bases left in between. The CDR3 has 14 amino acids. CDR3 protein: CASRAGYNVYEQYF. Written as DNA, the CDR3 is TGTGCCAGCAGAGCGGGCTACAATGTCTACGAGCAGTACTTC.

V gene TRBV10-3 combines with J gene TRBJ2-3, with 10 bases identical to TRBD2. The CDR3 length is 16 residues. CDR1 ENHRY and CDR2 SYGVKD come from the germline V gene. V lost 5 bases and J lost 4; bases outside the gene matches: 9. CDR3 sequence (DNA): TGTGCCATCAGTTCCCCAGCGGGGGGGCCCGCAGATACGCAGTATTTT. Encoded protein: CAISSPAGGPADTQYF.

This clonotype was counted a few times. The chain joins TRBV3-1 to TRBJ1-2, with TRBD1 matching 7 bases. With V trimmed by 0 bases and J by 0 bases, 16 bases remained unmatched. This CDR3 contains 20 residues. CDR1 is LGHDT and CDR2 is YNNKEL in the germline V gene (reference sequence). CDR3 sequence: CASSQDRGWDSSLANYGYTF. In DNA form, the CDR3 reads TGTGCCAGCAGCCAAGACCGCGGCTGGGACAGCTCCTTAGCTAACTATGGCTACACCTTC.

This clonotype was counted only a few times. This chain links TRBV3-1 with TRBJ2-5; D is perhaps TRBD1 (6 bases). V shed 5 bases and J shed 5 bases, with 36 bases lying between them. The CDR3 runs to 21 residues. In germline, CDR1 is LGHDT, CDR2 YNNKEL (reference sequence). CDR3 amino acids: CASSTRSHPARDTWMGETQYF. The CDR3 DNA reads as TGTGCCAGCAGCACCCGGTCCCACCCCGCCAGGGACACTTGGATGGGGGAGACCCAGTACTTC.

This clonotype appeared many times. The J gene is TRBJ2-3, the V gene TRBV11-2; either TRBD1 or TRBD2 may fit D (6 bases each). The CDR3 is 16 amino acids. Trimming took off 1 base at V and 4 bases at J, with 15 bases between the two ends. Looked up from germline, CDR1 is SGHAT and CDR2 is FQNNGV. CDR3 in amino acids: CASSLGGRGGADTQYF. For the CDR3, the DNA is TGTGCCAGCAGCTTAGGTGGCAGGGGAGGCGCAGATACGCAGTATTTT.